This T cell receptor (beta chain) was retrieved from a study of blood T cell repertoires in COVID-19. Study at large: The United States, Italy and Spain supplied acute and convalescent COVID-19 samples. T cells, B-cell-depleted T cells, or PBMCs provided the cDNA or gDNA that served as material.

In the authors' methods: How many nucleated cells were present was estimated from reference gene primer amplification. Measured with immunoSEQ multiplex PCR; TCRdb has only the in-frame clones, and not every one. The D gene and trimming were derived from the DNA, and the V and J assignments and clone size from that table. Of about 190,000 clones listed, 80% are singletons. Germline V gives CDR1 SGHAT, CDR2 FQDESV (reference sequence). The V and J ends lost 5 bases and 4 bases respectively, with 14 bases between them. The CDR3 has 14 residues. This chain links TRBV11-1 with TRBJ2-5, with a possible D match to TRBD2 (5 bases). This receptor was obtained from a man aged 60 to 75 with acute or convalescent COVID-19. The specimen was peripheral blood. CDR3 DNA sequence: TGTGCCAGCAGCCTTAATCCGGGGTCAGAGACCCAGTACTTC. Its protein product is CASSLNPGSETQYF.